The 27 T cell receptor beta chains below come from one sample, sequenced in a study of T cells in Graves' hyperthyroidism and ophthalmopathy. Amplified TCR beta CDR3 regions came from RNA transcripts. With the HTBI primer set, the TCR CDR3 went through a first round of RT-PCR. One entry per CDR3 protein, called by TCRdb with MiXCR from the multiplex PCR reads. Of around 300,000 distinct CDR3 sequences in the sample, less than 30% were seen once. The sequencing input was blood. These receptors all stem from a man between 35 and 55 years old with Graves' hyperthyroidism that later progressed to Graves' ophthalmopathy.

In its sample, this clonotype was seen many times. The chain is built from TRBV18 and TRBJ2-1, with D unclear. V was shortened by 0 bases and J by 0 bases, with 9 bases between the two germline ends. From germline, CDR1 is KGHSH and CDR2 LQKENI. The CDR3 consists of 16 residues. CDR3 sequence (DNA): TGTGCCAGCTCACCACCGCTGACTCCCTCCTACAATGAGCAGTTCTTC. It is translated as CASSPPLTPSYNEQFF.

This clonotype was picked up many times. This rearrangement joins TRBV7-6 to TRBJ2-5; 7 positions match TRBD2. Germline-derived CDR1 and CDR2 are SGHVS and FNYEAQ. With V trimmed by 2 bases and J by 6 bases, 9 bases remained unmatched. This CDR3 is 15 amino acids long. CDR3 loop: CASSLFGGREKTQYF. The CDR3 DNA reads TGTGCCAGCAGCTTATTCGGCGGGAGAGAAAAGACCCAGTACTTC.

This clonotype has a count of ten or more. V usage is TRBV7-9 and J usage is TRBJ2-5, with D unclear. The V gene's germline CDR1 is SEHNR and CDR2 FQNEAQ (reference sequence). The V gene lost 1 base and the J gene lost 0 bases, with 6 bases spanning the gap. The CDR3 sequence is 14 residues long. CDR3 residues: CASSLGPNQETQYF. CDR3 nucleotide sequence: TGTGCCAGCAGCTTAGGACCGAACCAAGAGACCCAGTACTTC.

This clonotype was seen repeatedly, ten times or more. This chain joins TRBV4-1 and TRBJ1-1; D is unclear. The CDR3 has 14 amino acids. Trimming stripped 4 bases from V and 4 bases from J, with 13 bases between. Germline V gene sequence: CDR1 MGHRA, CDR2 YSYEKL. This CDR3 reads CASSPGPRPTEAFF. CDR3 coding DNA: TGCGCCAGCAGCCCCGGACCCAGGCCCACTGAAGCTTTCTTT.

This clonotype was counted many times. The chain uses TRBV7-9 and TRBJ2-7, with 8 bases identical to TRBD2. Trimming took 4 bases from V and 0 from J; bases not matched to a gene: 5. The V gene's germline CDR1 is SEHNR and CDR2 FQNEAQ (reference sequence). This CDR3 region has 15 residues. Here the CDR3 DNA reads TGTGCCAGCAGCTCAGCCGGGACTAGCTCCTACGAGCAGTACTTC. Amino acids: CASSSAGTSSYEQYF.

The chain combines TRBV29-1 with TRBJ2-3; D uncertain. V lost 3 bases and J lost 4, with 5 bases in between. CDR3 length equals 11 residues. The germline CDR1 and CDR2 sequences are SQVTM and ANQGSEA. CDR3 region: CSVDGADTQYF. In nucleotides, the CDR3 is TGCAGCGTTGATGGGGCAGATACGCAGTATTTT.

This clonotype was detected many times. The chain joins TRBV30 to TRBJ2-7; 11 bases agree with TRBD2. V shed 3 bases, J shed 4 bases, and the junction held 8 bases outside the gene matches. The germline V gene has CDR1 GTSNPN and CDR2 SVGIG (reference sequence). CDR3 length equals 15 residues. The CDR3 nucleotides read TGTGCCTGGAGGTCAACTAGCGGGAGTGGTTACGAGCAGTACTTC. It codes for CAWRSTSGSGYEQYF.

This clonotype was recorded at least ten times. The chain has TRBV20-1 and TRBJ1-2, with D unresolved. This CDR3 has 16 residues. Trimming pared 1 base from V and 1 base from J, leaving 16 bases between. Germline V gene data show CDR1 as DFQATT and CDR2 as SNEGSKA (reference sequence). In DNA form, the CDR3 reads TGCAGTGCTAGAGTTCCCAACAGCTACCTTAACTATGGCTACACCTTC. Amino acids: CSARVPNSYLNYGYTF.

In its sample, this clonotype was seen many times. The chain has TRBV15 and TRBJ1-3; a possible D gene is TRBD1 (5 bases). Germline-derived CDR1 and CDR2 are LNHNV and YYDKDF (reference sequence). Trimming took off 5 bases at V and 4 bases at J, with 9 bases between the two ends. CDR3 length equals 13 residues. As DNA, the CDR3 is TGTGCCACCAGCGAATGGACAGGAAACACCATATATTTT. Its translation: CATSEWTGNTIYF.

This clonotype showed up many times. The chain is built from TRBV20-1 and TRBJ1-1, with no clear D. V gave up 6 bases and J gave up 9 bases, with 11 bases separating them. CDR1 DFQATT and CDR2 SNEGSKA come from the germline V gene (reference sequence). This CDR3 is built from 10 residues. The CDR3 reads CSAIDGKAFF. Written as DNA, the CDR3 is TGCAGTGCCATCGATGGGAAAGCTTTCTTT.

At least ten counts were recorded for this clonotype. V is TRBV9 and J is TRBJ1-1; D ambiguous. The CDR3 consists of 15 residues. V gave up 0 bases and J gave up 1 base, with 10 bases separating them. Germline V gives CDR1 SGDLS, CDR2 YYNGEE. This CDR3 reads CASSVEEMSNTEAFF. The CDR3 DNA sequence: TGTGCCAGCAGCGTAGAGGAGATGTCGAACACTGAAGCTTTCTTT.

V usage is TRBV6-1 and J usage is TRBJ1-1, with D possibly being TRBD1 (5 bases). V shed 7 bases and J shed 9 bases, with 15 bases lying between them. The CDR3 sequence is 12 residues long. In germline, CDR1 is MNHNS, CDR2 SASEGT. CDR3 sequence: CASTQVEGKAFF. In DNA form, the CDR3 reads TGTGCCAGCACCCAGGTGGAGGGGAAAGCTTTCTTT.

This clonotype was picked up a small number of times. This chain joins TRBV6-1 and TRBJ1-2; TRBD1 matches 8 bases. Per germline, CDR1 MNHNS and CDR2 SASEGT. The CDR3 loop spans 15 amino acids. V shed 3 bases, J shed 1 base, and the junction held 4 bases outside the gene matches. As DNA, the CDR3 is TGTGCCAGCAGTGAGTGGACAGGGAATAACTATGGCTACACCTTC. Its protein product is CASSEWTGNNYGYTF.

This rearrangement joins TRBV11-2 to TRBJ2-5; D unresolved. V lost 5 bases and J lost 5, with 18 bases in between. The length of the CDR3 is 15 residues. Germline V gives CDR1 SGHAT, CDR2 FQNNGV. DNA of the CDR3: TGTGCCAGCAGCACGGAACGGGTAGGGTACGAGACCCAGTACTTC. Translating gives CASSTERVGYETQYF.

In this sample, this clonotype turned up many times. The V and J genes are TRBV6-1 and TRBJ2-7; the match to TRBD1 covers 7 bases. The trim removed 6 bases at V and 3 bases at J, leaving 8 bases unmatched. The CDR3 consists of 14 residues. Germline CDR1 reads MNHNS; CDR2 reads SASEGT. DNA of the CDR3: TGTGCCAGCAGGTCGGGACAGACCCGCTACGAGCAGTACTTC. Amino acid sequence: CASRSGQTRYEQYF.

This clonotype has at least ten counts. This chain connects TRBV15 to TRBJ1-1, with D possibly TRBD1 on 6 matching bases. Germline values: CDR1 LNHNV, CDR2 YYDKDF (reference sequence). V shed 1 base and J shed 3 bases, with 9 bases lying between them. The CDR3 contains 14 residues. CDR3 amino acids: CATSRGAGDTEAFF. The CDR3 DNA follows: TGTGCCACCAGCAGAGGGGCAGGGGACACTGAAGCTTTCTTT.

This clonotype was seen many times. This sequence joins TRBV13 and TRBJ2-7; D may be TRBD1 (5 bases). The CDR3 has 15 amino acids. In germline, CDR1 is PRHDT, CDR2 FYEKMQ (reference sequence). The V end lost 0 bases, the J end lost 0 bases, and 9 bases lay between the germline ends. CDR3 DNA: TGTGCCAGCAGCTTAGGGACAGTGAACTCCTACGAGCAGTACTTC. This sequence encodes CASSLGTVNSYEQYF.

Of note for this clonotype: A much larger clone differs from this one at a single base, so this may be a read error. The chain is built from TRBV9 and TRBJ1-1; a weak D match, TRBD1 (6 bases). The V end was cut by 0 bases, the J end by 1 base, with 7 bases between. Germline V CDR1 and CDR2: SGDLS, YYNGEE. This CDR3 contains 14 residues. The CDR3 DNA sequence: TGTGCCAGCAGCGTAGGGGGGCCGAACACTGAAGCTTTCTTT. It translates to CASSVGGPNTEAFF. Supplemented by reference TRBV9 and TRBJ1-1, the full variable domain reads DSGVTQTPKHLITATGQRVTLRCSPRSGDLSVYWYQQSLDQGLQFLIQYYNGEERAKGNILERFSAQQFPDLHSELNLSSLELGDSALYFCASSVGGPNTEAFFGQGTRLTVV.

The V gene is TRBV2, the J gene TRBJ1-5; D gene ambiguous. This CDR3 contains 17 residues. Trimming pared 0 bases from V and 0 bases from J, leaving 12 bases between. Germline V lookup: CDR1 SNHLY, CDR2 FYNNEI. The CDR3 spells CASSEAHLQNSNQPQHF. The CDR3 bases are TGTGCCAGCAGTGAAGCGCATCTCCAGAATAGCAATCAGCCCCAGCATTTT.

Many counts were recorded for this clonotype. The rearrangement links TRBV9 to TRBJ2-5; 7 bases are shared with TRBD2. The CDR3 spans 14 residues. CDR1 is SGDLS, CDR2 YYNGEE, per germline. V trimming: 3 bases; J trimming: 5 bases; junction bases outside the gene matches: 7. CDR3 DNA: TGTGCCAGCAGCGCTGATACTAGCGCGGAGACCCAGTACTTC. This encodes CASSADTSAETQYF.

This clonotype was detected ten times or more. This sequence joins TRBV24-1 and TRBJ1-2; D may be TRBD1 (5 bases). The CDR3 runs 12 residues. Germline lookup yields CDR1 KGHDR and CDR2 SFDVKD. V gave up 4 bases and J gave up 8 bases, with 10 bases separating them. CDR3 region: CATSEQDGGYTF. The CDR3 DNA sequence: TGTGCCACCAGTGAACAGGATGGAGGCTACACCTTC.

This clonotype was seen repeatedly, ten times or more. The V gene is TRBV6-1, the J gene TRBJ2-2; TRBD2 aligns across 12 bases. This CDR3 has 17 residues. The ends lost 2 bases at V and 4 bases at J; junction bases unmatched: 5. Germline lookup yields CDR1 MNHNS and CDR2 SASEGT. CDR3 amino acids: CASSELAGGKTTGELFF. DNA for the CDR3: TGTGCCAGCAGTGAACTAGCGGGAGGGAAGACCACCGGGGAGCTGTTTTTT.

The V call is TRBV6-1, the J call TRBJ2-5; 8 nucleotides match TRBD2. After removal of 3 bases from V and 5 bases from J, the junction contained 14 bases not matched to a gene. The CDR3 is 17 residues long. CDR1 is MNHNS, CDR2 SASEGT, per germline. The CDR3 loop reads CASSEGASGWIWETQYF. The CDR3 DNA reads as TGTGCCAGCAGTGAGGGGGCTAGCGGGTGGATTTGGGAGACCCAGTACTTC.

This clonotype was recorded at least ten times. This chain connects TRBV6-1 to TRBJ2-7; perhaps TRBD2 as D (6 bases). The CDR3 contains 15 residues. The germline V and J ends were trimmed by 7 bases and 0 bases, with 16 bases remaining between them. Germline-derived CDR1 and CDR2 are MNHNS and SASEGT. CDR3 in amino acids: CASMKASVFSYEQYF. The DNA of the CDR3 is TGTGCCAGCATGAAAGCTAGCGTGTTCTCCTACGAGCAGTACTTC.

This clonotype was counted at least ten times. The junction shows a germline mismatch at one end, possibly a read error. This rearrangement joins TRBV18 to TRBJ2-7, with a weak D call TRBD1 (6 bases). Germline CDR1 KGHSH, CDR2 LQKENI. CDR3 length equals 16 residues. CDR3 sequence reads: CASSPPIRGASSEQYF. The CDR3 DNA reads as TGTGCCAGCTCACCACCCATCAGGGGCGCCTCCTCCGAGCAGTACTTC.

This clonotype has a count of ten or more. The genes are TRBV20-1 and TRBJ2-7; 9 nucleotides line up with TRBD2. Germline V gene sequence: CDR1 DFQATT, CDR2 SNEGSKA (reference sequence). The trim removed 0 bases at V and 6 bases at J, leaving 3 bases unmatched. This CDR3 spans 13 amino acids. The CDR3 region has the DNA TGCAGTGCTAGAGAATATAGCGGGGGCGAGCAGTACTTC. Its translation: CSAREYSGGEQYF.

This chain uses TRBV2 with TRBJ2-3, with TRBD1 matching 7 bases. The germline gives CDR1 SNHLY, CDR2 FYNNEI. After removal of 6 bases from V and 5 bases from J, the junction contained 5 bases not matched to a gene. CDR3 length: 13 amino acids. The CDR3 DNA follows: TGTGCCAGCAGCCGACAGGGCGGAGATACGCAGTATTTT. Its protein is CASSRQGGDTQYF.